This TCR beta chain was recovered during a study of graft-versus-host responses after intestinal transplantation. Study results and caveats: Within allografts, high graft-versus-host to host-versus-graft clonal ratios were seen among patients with graft-donor T cell macrochimerism. Peak GvH clone levels in circulation were associated with early post-transplant HvG declines.

Sequencing used immunoSEQ multiplex PCR; TCRdb keeps in-frame clones, though not all of them. The sample holds over 40,000 clones; around 93% are singletons and the top ten take more than 4.5%. Turning to this clone: Its antigen is still unknown.

CDR1 is WSHSY and CDR2 is SAAADI in the germline V gene. V was pared by 0 bases and J by 6 bases, with 15 bases between. This CDR3 region has 15 residues. The receptor's source is a human patient who received an intestinal transplant, so some T cells may come from the graft donor. The sample was PBMCs, taken about 800 days after a first intestinal transplant, on the day of a second. The J gene is TRBJ2-7, the V gene TRBV10-2, with D unresolved. The CDR3 DNA is TGCGCCAGCAGTGAGTCCCGATCCCTACTTACCGAGCAGTACTTC. Its translation: CASSESRSLLTEQYF.